The next 31 T cell receptor beta chains were all read from a single sample in a study of beta chain features in type 1 diabetes. Every bit of the isolated RNA underwent reverse transcription, so sequencing read expressed TCRB transcripts. Sequencing was performed with immunoSEQ multiplex PCR; in TCRdb, only in-frame clones are kept and a portion is missing. The profile shows 200,000 to 250,000 clones, about 26% of them singletons. The sample comprised central memory CD4+ T cells from blood. The receptors shown here come from a man younger than 45 in good health.

This clone was found a few times. This chain uses TRBV20-1 with TRBJ2-5; D tentatively reads TRBD1 or TRBD2 (5 bases each). The CDR3 consists of 11 residues. The germline V and J ends were trimmed by 6 bases and 11 bases, with 16 bases remaining between them. CDR1 is DFQATT, CDR2 SNEGSKA, per germline (reference sequence). CDR3: CSAKGPREQYF. CDR3 DNA sequence: TGCAGTGCGAAGGGGCCGAGGGAGCAGTACTTC.

This clone was observed a few times. The chain links TRBV7-2 to TRBJ2-7; maybe TRBD1 (6 bases). V was clipped by 3 bases and J by 7 bases, with 16 bases between them. This CDR3 spans 14 amino acids. In germline, CDR1 is SGHTA, CDR2 FQGNSA. CDR3 loop: CASSFSPGQSEQYF. DNA of the CDR3: TGTGCCAGCAGCTTCTCACCGGGACAATCTGAGCAGTACTTC. The full variable domain, completed using reference TRBV7-2 and TRBJ2-7, is GAGVSQSPSNKVTEKGKDVELRCDPISGHTALYWYRQSLGQGLEFLIYFQGNSAPDKSGLPSDRFSAERTGGSVSTLTIQRTQQEDSAVYLCASSFSPGQSEQYFGPGTRLTVT.

J is TRBJ2-7 and V is TRBV6-1; possible D gene TRBD2, 6 bases. This CDR3 contains 16 residues. Germline CDR1 is MNHNS and CDR2 is SASEGT. The V end was cut by 1 base, the J end by 3 bases, with 16 bases between. CDR3 amino acids: CASSEGQAQGGYEQYF. CDR3 DNA: TGTGCCAGCAGTGAAGGCCAAGCCCAGGGAGGCTACGAGCAGTACTTC.

This chain links TRBV5-1 with TRBJ1-2; weak D call: TRBD1 (5 bases). In germline, CDR1 is SGHRS, CDR2 YFSETQ. The CDR3 extends over 14 amino acids. V was trimmed by 4 bases and J by 9 bases, leaving 19 bases between them. The CDR3 nucleotides are TGCGCCAGCAGCCCGGACATCGAGCCAAGGAGCTACACCTTC. Translated: CASSPDIEPRSYTF.

This clone was detected only a few times. The J gene is TRBJ2-1, the V gene TRBV27; D is undetermined. Germline CDR1 and CDR2: MNHEY and SMNVEV (reference sequence). V lost 4 bases, J lost 4 bases, and 11 bases lay in between. This CDR3 is built from 14 residues. The DNA of the CDR3 is TGTGCCAGCAGTTCTCCGCCAGGATACAATGAGCAGTTCTTC. Translating it yields CASSSPPGYNEQFF.

As regards this clone: Other DNA sequences of this sample code for an identical CDR3. This sequence joins TRBV30 and TRBJ2-3; D is undetermined. The germline gives CDR1 GTSNPN, CDR2 SVGIG (reference sequence). The CDR3 runs to 13 residues. Between the trimmed V and J ends, which lost 0 bases and 3 bases, there was a span of 7 bases. The CDR3 spells CAWSVKGTDTQYF. As DNA, the CDR3 is TGTGCCTGGAGTGTAAAGGGAACAGATACGCAGTATTTT. Full variable domain (remainder filled in from reference TRBV30 and TRBJ2-3): SQTIHQWPATLVQPVGSPLSLECTVEGTSNPNLYWYRQAAGRGLQLLFYSVGIGQISSEVPQNLSASRPQDRQFILSSKKLLLSDSGFYLCAWSVKGTDTQYFGPGTRLTVL.

The chain combines TRBV4-2 with TRBJ2-1; D gene unclear. The CDR3 consists of 13 residues. Trimming cost V 4 bases and J 4 bases, with 8 bases left between them. Germline V CDR1 and CDR2: LGHNA, YNFKEQ. CDR3 coding DNA: TGTGCCAGCAGCCGACTGGGTTACAATGAGCAGTTCTTC. Its translation: CASSRLGYNEQFF.

This chain connects TRBV5-6 to TRBJ1-2; 7 positions agree with TRBD1. V shed 0 bases and J 1 base; nucleotides not matched to a gene: 3. CDR3 length equals 15 residues. Germline loops: CDR1 SGHDT, CDR2 YYEEEE. CDR3 amino acids: CASSLVDRNNYGYTF. The DNA of the CDR3 is TGTGCCAGCAGCTTGGTGGACAGGAATAACTATGGCTACACCTTC.

The V gene is TRBV6-1, the J gene TRBJ2-7; the D is unclear. Trimming removed 4 bases from V and 4 bases from J, with 2 bases in between. The CDR3 runs 10 residues. Per germline, CDR1 MNHNS and CDR2 SASEGT. Here the CDR3 reads CASSAYEQYF. The CDR3 bases are TGTGCCAGCAGTGCATACGAGCAGTACTTC.

The chain links TRBV7-2 to TRBJ1-5; perhaps TRBD1 as D (6 bases). There are 14 residues in the CDR3. Germline assignment: CDR1 SGHTA and CDR2 FQGNSA. The germline V and J ends were trimmed by 5 bases and 7 bases, with 15 bases remaining between them. As DNA, the CDR3 is TGTGCCAGCAGCCTACTTACAGGGAACCAGCCCCAGCATTTT. It specifies CASSLLTGNQPQHF.

This sequence joins TRBV18 and TRBJ2-3; D gene uncertain. In germline, CDR1 is KGHSH, CDR2 LQKENI. V lost 3 bases and J 3 bases, leaving 10 bases between the germline ends. CDR3 length equals 14 residues. CDR3: CASSPATNTDTQYF. As DNA, the CDR3 is TGTGCCAGCTCACCCGCAACTAATACAGATACGCAGTATTTT.

This chain uses TRBV29-1 with TRBJ2-1; D possibly matches TRBD1 or TRBD2 (5 bases each). Germline V gene lookup returns CDR1 SQVTM and CDR2 ANQGSEA. CDR3 length: 13 residues. Trimming took off 7 bases at V and 5 bases at J, with 15 bases between the two ends. The chain's CDR3 is CSDRPGRHNEQFF. Here the CDR3 DNA reads TGCAGCGACAGACCGGGACGCCACAATGAGCAGTTCTTC.

This clone showed up just a few times. Distinct nucleotide sequences in the sample also encode this CDR3. The V and J genes are TRBV7-2 and TRBJ1-5; tentatively, D is TRBD1 (5 bases). V dropped 2 bases and J dropped 4 bases, with 12 bases sitting between them. Germline V gene data show CDR1 as SGHTA and CDR2 as FQGNSA. The CDR3 has 15 amino acids. In DNA, the CDR3 is TGTGCCAGCAGCTTAACGCCAGGGAGGAATCAGCCCCAGCATTTT. Translated: CASSLTPGRNQPQHF.

The V call is TRBV30, the J call TRBJ2-3; 7 bases are shared with TRBD1. Germline V gene sequence: CDR1 GTSNPN, CDR2 SVGIG (reference sequence). J was trimmed by 2 bases and V by 4 bases; bases with no gene match: 9. This CDR3 contains 15 residues. The CDR3: CAWTPGQPNTDTQYF. The CDR3 DNA sequence: TGTGCCTGGACTCCGGGACAGCCAAACACAGATACGCAGTATTTT. The full variable domain, with the rest looked up from reference TRBV30 and TRBJ2-3, is SQTIHQWPATLVQPVGSPLSLECTVEGTSNPNLYWYRQAAGRGLQLLFYSVGIGQISSEVPQNLSASRPQDRQFILSSKKLLLSDSGFYLCAWTPGQPNTDTQYFGPGTRLTVL.

Comment on this clone: The sample carries other DNA sequences with the same CDR3. The chain carries TRBV4-1 and TRBJ1-5; the match to TRBD1 covers 9 bases. Germline CDR1 reads MGHRA; CDR2 reads YSYEKL. This CDR3 is 17 amino acids long. The V and J ends lost 2 bases and 6 bases, in that order; junction bases with no gene match: 11. In DNA, the CDR3 is TGCGCCAGCAGCCAAAACCCGGGACAGGGTTTCGGTCAGCCCCAGCATTTT. It encodes CASSQNPGQGFGQPQHF.

This clone has only a few counts. V gene TRBV14 combines with J gene TRBJ2-2; tentative D call: TRBD2 (5 bases). CDR1 SGHDN and CDR2 FVKESK come from the germline V gene. V was clipped by 5 bases and J by 5 bases, with 12 bases between them. This CDR3 region has 14 residues. The CDR3, as DNA: TGTGCCAGCAGCGGCCGGGGAAGGACCGGGGAGCTGTTTTTT. Amino acid sequence: CASSGRGRTGELFF.

This clone was seen repeatedly, ten times or more. This sequence joins TRBV27 and TRBJ2-7; no firm D call. V shed 3 bases and J shed 2 bases, with 11 bases lying between them. Looked up from germline, CDR1 is MNHEY and CDR2 is SMNVEV (reference sequence). This CDR3 has 14 residues. CDR3 DNA: TGTGCCAGCAGTTTCGGGCTAGGCCCCTACGAGCAGTACTTC. Translated, it gives CASSFGLGPYEQYF.

This clone was counted a few times. The chain has TRBV7-9 and TRBJ1-3, with D unresolved. V lost 4 bases to trimming and J lost 6 bases, with 19 bases between them. Looked up from germline, CDR1 is SEHNR and CDR2 is FQNEAQ (reference sequence). The CDR3 has 16 amino acids. Here the CDR3 DNA reads TGTGCCAGCAGCTCGTTTTTTCTGAATACGAAAAACACCATATATTTT. As protein: CASSSFFLNTKNTIYF.

The V call is TRBV29-1, the J call TRBJ1-1; D remains ambiguous. This CDR3 has 10 residues. Trimming pared 4 bases from V and 6 bases from J, leaving 6 bases between. CDR1 and CDR2 from the germline V gene are SQVTM and ANQGSEA. CDR3 DNA: TGCAGCGTTGTTGGCCCTGAAGCTTTCTTT. Protein product: CSVVGPEAFF.

This sequence joins TRBV7-2 and TRBJ2-3; 7 bases are a match to TRBD1. Losses at the gene ends were 0 bases for V and 3 bases for J; bases not matched to a gene: 6. CDR1 is SGHTA, CDR2 FQGNSA, per germline. The CDR3 has 16 amino acids. CDR3 sequence: CASSLASTGITDTQYF. DNA of the CDR3: TGTGCCAGCAGCTTAGCCTCGACAGGGATTACAGATACGCAGTATTTT. Filled out from reference TRBV7-2 and TRBJ2-3, the complete variable domain reads GAGVSQSPSNKVTEKGKDVELRCDPISGHTALYWYRQSLGQGLEFLIYFQGNSAPDKSGLPSDRFSAERTGGSVSTLTIQRTQQEDSAVYLCASSLASTGITDTQYFGPGTRLTVL.

Remarks on this clone: In the same sample, other DNA sequences code for this CDR3. The chain's CDR3 is CASSPQGFSTDTQYF. DNA of the CDR3: TGCGCCAGCAGCCCACAGGGCTTTAGCACAGATACGCAGTATTTT. This chain uses TRBV5-1 with TRBJ2-3, with TRBD1 as a possible D gene (6 bases). The CDR3 length is 15 residues. CDR1 and CDR2 from the germline V gene are SGHRS and YFSETQ. Trimming cost V 4 bases and J 0 bases, with 12 bases left between them.

This clone has more than one count but fewer than ten. The V gene is TRBV29-1, the J gene TRBJ1-2; TRBD1 matches 8 bases. This CDR3 spans 14 amino acids. The junction had 13 bases not matched to a gene; V was cut back by 7 bases and J by 6 bases. From germline, CDR1 is SQVTM and CDR2 ANQGSEA. The CDR3 DNA reads as TGCAGCGCATTAACCGGGACAGGTACCCATGGCTACACCTTC. Translated: CSALTGTGTHGYTF. Drawing the rest from reference TRBV29-1 and TRBJ1-2, the complete variable domain is SAVISQKPSRDICQRGTSLTIQCQVDSQVTMMFWYRQQPGQSLTLIATANQGSEATYESGFVIDKFPISRPNLTFSTLTVSNMSPEDSSIYLCSALTGTGTHGYTFGSGTRLTVV.

The chain couples TRBV13 to TRBJ1-3; 7 bases fit TRBD1. The CDR3 runs to 15 residues. Germline lookup yields CDR1 PRHDT and CDR2 FYEKMQ (reference sequence). The J segment lost 1 base and the V segment lost 4 bases, leaving 4 bases of the junction unmatched. Here the CDR3 reads CASSYDRESGNTIYF. The CDR3 nucleotides read TGTGCCAGCAGCTACGACAGGGAATCTGGAAACACCATATATTTT.

This clone was detected only a few times. This rearrangement joins TRBV4-1 to TRBJ2-7; 8 bases are a match to TRBD1. The trim removed 1 base at V and 4 bases at J, leaving 6 bases unmatched. CDR3 length: 15 residues. The germline CDR1 and CDR2 sequences are MGHRA and YSYEKL. CDR3 residues: CASSQGDRRDYEQYF. In nucleotides, the CDR3 is TGCGCCAGCAGCCAAGGGGACAGGAGGGATTACGAGCAGTACTTC.

The V call is TRBV4-1, the J call TRBJ2-1; the D gene could be TRBD1 or TRBD2 (5 bases each). CDR3 size: 15 residues. Trimming removed 3 bases at V and 6 bases at J, with 15 bases between. CDR1 is MGHRA and CDR2 is YSYEKL in the germline V gene. The CDR3 DNA sequence: TGCGCCAGCAGCCACGGTCCGGGGCGTAGCAATGAGCAGTTCTTC. Encoded protein: CASSHGPGRSNEQFF.

This clone was seen only a few times. The chain couples TRBV5-4 to TRBJ2-7; D not resolved. Trimming removed 3 bases at V and 0 bases at J, with 16 bases between. The CDR3 is made up of 16 amino acids. CDR1 is SGHNT and CDR2 is YYREEE in the germline V gene (reference sequence). CDR3 in DNA: TGTGCCAGCAGCTCCGCCGCCGACGCCAGCTCCTACGAGCAGTACTTC. Amino acid sequence: CASSSAADASSYEQYF.

This clone was recorded a few times. The chain couples TRBV2 to TRBJ2-7; D is unclear. Germline-derived CDR1 and CDR2 are SNHLY and FYNNEI. V was clipped by 5 bases and J by 3 bases, with 2 bases between them. This CDR3 is built from 10 residues. The CDR3 loop reads CASSRYEQYF. CDR3 in DNA: TGTGCCAGCAGTCGCTACGAGCAGTACTTC.

The genes are TRBV7-2 and TRBJ2-3; no firm D call. V was pared by 3 bases and J by 4 bases, with 5 bases between. Germline values: CDR1 SGHTA, CDR2 FQGNSA. The CDR3 length is 12 residues. The CDR3 loop reads CASSLPSDTQYF. The DNA of the CDR3 is TGTGCCAGCAGCTTGCCGTCAGATACGCAGTATTTT. Full variable domain (rest looked up from reference TRBV7-2 and TRBJ2-3): GAGVSQSPSNKVTEKGKDVELRCDPISGHTALYWYRQSLGQGLEFLIYFQGNSAPDKSGLPSDRFSAERTGGSVSTLTIQRTQQEDSAVYLCASSLPSDTQYFGPGTRLTVL.

This clone was detected ten times or more. The chain is built from TRBV28 and TRBJ2-3, with 8 bases identical to TRBD2. V dropped 5 bases and J dropped 1; count of bases not matched to a gene: 2. Per the germline V gene, CDR1 is MDHEN and CDR2 is SYDVKM. The CDR3 totals 14 residues. The CDR3: CASSLSGGTDTQYF. CDR3 bases: TGTGCCAGCAGTCTTAGCGGGGGCACAGATACGCAGTATTTT.

The chain joins TRBV30 to TRBJ2-7; D is perhaps TRBD1 or TRBD2 (6 bases each). V was pared by 7 bases and J by 2 bases, with 21 bases between. The CDR3 has 15 amino acids. Germline V gene sequence: CDR1 GTSNPN, CDR2 SVGIG (reference sequence). This CDR3 reads CASVRGVGLTYEQYF. CDR3 bases: TGTGCCTCAGTAAGGGGGGTAGGGTTAACCTACGAGCAGTACTTC. Combining the CDR3 with reference TRBV30 and TRBJ2-7 gives the whole variable domain SQTIHQWPATLVQPVGSPLSLECTVEGTSNPNLYWYRQAAGRGLQLLFYSVGIGQISSEVPQNLSASRPQDRQFILSSKKLLLSDSGFYLCASVRGVGLTYEQYFGPGTRLTVT.

V and J are TRBV7-2 and TRBJ2-1; perhaps TRBD1 as D (6 bases). V lost 3 bases, J lost 3 bases, and 9 bases lay in between. In germline, CDR1 is SGHTA, CDR2 FQGNSA. The CDR3 totals 14 residues. The CDR3 DNA reads TGTGCCAGCAGCTTGGGACAAATCTACAATGAGCAGTTCTTC. It yields the protein CASSLGQIYNEQFF.